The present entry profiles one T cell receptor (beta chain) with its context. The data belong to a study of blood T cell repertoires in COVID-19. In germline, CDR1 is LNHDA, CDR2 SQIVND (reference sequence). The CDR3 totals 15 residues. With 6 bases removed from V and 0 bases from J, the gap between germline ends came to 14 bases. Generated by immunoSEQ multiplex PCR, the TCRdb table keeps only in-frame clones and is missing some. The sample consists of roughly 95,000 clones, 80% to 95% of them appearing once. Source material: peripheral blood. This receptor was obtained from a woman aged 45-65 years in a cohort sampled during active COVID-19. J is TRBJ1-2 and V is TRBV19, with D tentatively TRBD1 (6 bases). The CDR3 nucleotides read TGTGCCAGTAGCCCAACGGACAGAGCTAACTATGGCTACACCTTC. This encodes CASSPTDRANYGYTF.